The present T cell receptor beta chain was sequenced within a study of shared clonotypes between healthy human individuals (dated by TCRdb to the early 2020s). With respect to the entire study: The cohort included a few men and a couple of women between 18 and 49 years of age. For each donor, CD4 naive and CD4 memory were each run on three plates, CD8 naive on two plates, and CD8 memory on one plate. Different laboratories and diverse techniques were used to prepare libraries and sequence TCR repertoires, to increase sequencing depth and limit assay-specific biases. The study deeply sequenced blood TCR repertoires of five healthy adults to estimate repertoire size and the extent of clonotype sharing between individuals. Between about 0.9 and 10 billion PBMCs per donor were obtained by leukapheresis.

A remark on this clone: Its cognate antigen has yet to be identified. Base qualities are not provided; no much larger clone lies one nucleotide away.

CD8 naive samples were CD45RO-negative cells positively selected for CCR7, giving a CD45RA+CCR7+ population that excluded TemRA cells. Donors were healthy HIV-negative adults with no recently reported acute infections or vaccinations. Every donor was a Caucasian adult residing in Nashville, Tennessee, USA. Blood was collected by leukapheresis, and PBMCs were isolated by Ficoll-Histopaque density gradient centrifugation and then cryopreserved in liquid nitrogen vapor phase. Analytical flow cytometry was used to check the purity and quantity of every magnetically sorted T cell population. Genomic DNA was isolated from each sorted fraction and quantified by UV absorbance on a Nanodrop 2000c. V lost 0 bases and J lost 13 bases; the stretch between them is 13 bases long. The CDR3 runs 13 amino acids, cysteine and phenylalanine included. Only the CDR3 region is kept as DNA, spanning 39 bases read in frame from base 1. Looking up the germline V gene yields CDR1 MNHEY and CDR2 SVGAGI.

Findings and caveats that apply to the study as a whole: Pairwise subsampling indicated that sequencing depth was expected to affect the degree of clonotype sharing among donors. Sharing across a few donors was observed for about 5% of naive CD4, over 3% of naive CD8, 2% to 2.5% of memory CD4, and around 0.44% of memory CD8 clonotypes. Only blood was sampled, and tissue TCR repertoires likely differ from those in blood. Compared with non-shared clonotypes, the clonotypes found in all four sorted-subset donors had higher generation probabilities. Incomplete sequencing was indicated by rarefaction of sorted-subset datasets, despite the large sequencing depth. The small number of donors limited the genetic and exposure-history diversity represented. Naive subsets generally had larger estimated clonotype richness than memory subsets.

TCR CDR3 regions were amplified from genomic DNA by multiplex PCR using the deep immunoSEQ assay. Extracted genomic DNA from each cell subset was spread evenly across all wells of several immunoSEQ 96-well plates, with each plate serving as a replicate. For sorted subsets, each replicate PCR was loaded with 200 ng genomic DNA, equivalent to 25,000 to 35,000 T cell genomes. Purified libraries were quantified with a Qubit 3.0 fluorometer, sized on a Bioanalyzer 2100, and re-quantified with the KAPA Library Quantification kit. Every immunoSEQ 96-well plate was sequenced on a dedicated single-read 150-cycle Illumina NextSeq 550 flow cell. The published analysis was carried out like this. Because the immunoSEQ output included only junctional sequences and no quality scores, the filtering could not be the same as the filtering used for full-length reads. To assign V/J genes and CDR3, sequences were annotated using PyIR, a Python wrapper for IgBLAST v1.9, with IMGT germline references. Reads were filtered out if the reads had weak V/J assignments (E-value above 1e-6), no CDR3, stop codons, out-of-frame junctions, or ambiguous translated residues. V3J clonotypes were defined as sequences sharing the same inferred V gene, J gene, and CDR3 amino acid sequence. The percentage overlap between two repertoires was calculated by dividing the number of shared unique clonotypes by the size of the smaller repertoire. RTK rarefaction, the Chao1 estimator, and Recon v2.1 estimates of unobserved clonotypes were used to assess repertoire richness. For all TCRbeta clonotypes obtained by the gDNA method from four donors, generation probabilities were computed with OLGA. TCRdb's version of the immuneACCESS table is confined to in-frame rearrangements and falls short of the full clone set. An unresolved V gene accounts for under half of the shortfall where checked; the remainder is of unknown origin. That table supplies the V and J calls and clone size; D and trimming were determined from the DNA. In all, the sample holds roughly 890,000 clones, and roughly 92% of those were seen once. The ten top clones hold approximately 25% of the sample.

Sequences were obtained from naive CD8+ T cells sorted from blood. The sample's cell subset or site, from its label and the paper: CD45RA+CCR7+. This chain joins TRBV6-5 to TRBJ2-1; the D gene assignment is ambiguous. This TCR was sampled from a man between 25 and 39 years old in good health. The CDR3 protein: CASSYSIASIQFF. The sequenced DNA is TGTGCCAGCAGTTACTCGATCGCCTCCATACAGTTCTTC.